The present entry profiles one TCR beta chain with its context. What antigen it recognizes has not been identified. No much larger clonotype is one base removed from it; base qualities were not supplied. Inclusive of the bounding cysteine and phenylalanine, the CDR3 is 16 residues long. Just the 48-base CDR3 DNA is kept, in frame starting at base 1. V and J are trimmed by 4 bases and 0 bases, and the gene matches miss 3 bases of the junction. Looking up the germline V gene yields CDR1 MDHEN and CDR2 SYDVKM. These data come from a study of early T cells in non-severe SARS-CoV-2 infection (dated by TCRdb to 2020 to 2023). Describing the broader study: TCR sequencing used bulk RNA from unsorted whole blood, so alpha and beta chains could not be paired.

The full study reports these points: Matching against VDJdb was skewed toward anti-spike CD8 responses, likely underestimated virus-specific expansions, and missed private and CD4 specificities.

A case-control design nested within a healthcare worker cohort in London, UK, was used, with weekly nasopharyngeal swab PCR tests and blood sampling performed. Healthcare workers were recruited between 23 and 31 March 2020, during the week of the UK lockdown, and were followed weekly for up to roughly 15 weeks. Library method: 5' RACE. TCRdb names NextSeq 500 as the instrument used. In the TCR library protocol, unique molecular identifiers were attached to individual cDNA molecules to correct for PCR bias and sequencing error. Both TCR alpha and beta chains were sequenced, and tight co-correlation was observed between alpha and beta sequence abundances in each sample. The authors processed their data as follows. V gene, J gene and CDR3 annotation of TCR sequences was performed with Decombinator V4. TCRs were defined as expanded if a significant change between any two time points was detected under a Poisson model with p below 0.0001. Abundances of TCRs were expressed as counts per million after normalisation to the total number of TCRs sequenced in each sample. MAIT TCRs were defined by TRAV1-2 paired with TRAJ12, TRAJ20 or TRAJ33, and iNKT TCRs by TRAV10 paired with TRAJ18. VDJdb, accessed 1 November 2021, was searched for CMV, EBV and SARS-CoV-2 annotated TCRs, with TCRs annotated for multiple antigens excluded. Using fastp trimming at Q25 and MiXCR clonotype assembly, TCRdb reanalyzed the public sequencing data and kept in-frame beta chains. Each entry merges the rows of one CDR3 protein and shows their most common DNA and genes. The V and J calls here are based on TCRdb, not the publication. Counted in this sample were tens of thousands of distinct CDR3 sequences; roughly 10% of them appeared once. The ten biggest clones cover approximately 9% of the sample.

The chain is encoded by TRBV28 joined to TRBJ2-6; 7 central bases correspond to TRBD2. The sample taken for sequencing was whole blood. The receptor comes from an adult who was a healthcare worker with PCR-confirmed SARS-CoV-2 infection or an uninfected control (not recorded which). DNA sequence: TGTGCCAGCAGTTCCCCGGGGGGCTCTGGGGCCAACGTCCTGACTTTC. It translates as CASSSPGGSGANVLTF.